This record covers a single TCR beta chain. Its target is unknown. The data were taken from a study of cytomegalovirus exposure and HLA in healthy donors. Whole-study results and caveats: In vitro checks showed that a few CMV-associated chains really do target CMV antigens. Across HLA loci, a later analysis found differing TCR association rates, with DRB1 most and HLA-C fewest.

It was with 60 Vbeta and 13 Jbeta primers that the PCR ran. The data were produced by immunoSEQ multiplex PCR, yet TCRdb's version contains in-frame clones alone and is incomplete. In the table there are 95,000 to 110,000 clones, 60% to 70% of which are singletons. V lost 5 bases to trimming and J lost 1 base; unmatched junction nucleotides: 2. This CDR3 has 14 residues. The germline CDR1 and CDR2 sequences are SGHTA and FQGTGA. What was sequenced was PBMCs. The chain employs TRBV7-3 and TRBJ1-1; 9 bases align to TRBD1. The sequence was obtained from a woman aged 45-65 years in good health and CMV-seronegative. CDR3 DNA sequence: TGTGCCAGCAGCCAGGGACAGGGGAACACTGAAGCTTTCTTT. Translation: CASSQGQGNTEAFF.